These 9 T cell receptor beta chains originate from one sample sequenced in a study of shared clonotypes between healthy human individuals (dated by TCRdb to 2018 to 2020). The library was generated by the immunoSEQ multiplex PCR assay. Imported from immuneACCESS, the table was reduced by TCRdb to in-frame sequences with V and J called. These copies leave out some clones; in studies compared against another copy, an unresolved V gene accounts for under half, and the cause of the remainder is not known. For this sample the table gives a few million clones, of which around 93% were detected only once. The ten largest clonotypes hold 0.3% to 0.4% of the sample. The specimen sequenced was naive CD4+ T cells from PBMCs. The cell subset or site label here, explained by the study, means: CD45RA+ positively selected. These TCRs come from a young man in good health. Some clones in this sample may be carry-over from other donors' samples.

The rearrangement links TRBV15 to TRBJ2-7, with a tentative D call TRBD1 (6 bases). The germline V and J ends were trimmed by 1 base and 2 bases, with 18 bases remaining between them. Germline V gives CDR1 LNHNV, CDR2 YYDKDF (reference sequence). The CDR3 totals 17 residues. The CDR3 region has the DNA TGTGCCACCAGCAGAGTCCCCCGGGACATAAAGACCTACGAGCAGTACTTC. Translating gives CATSRVPRDIKTYEQYF.

The chain carries TRBV18 and TRBJ2-7; D call uncertain. The CDR3 length is 14 residues. Trimming took off 3 bases at V and 6 bases at J, with 15 bases between the two ends. The germline V gene encodes CDR1 KGHSH and CDR2 LQKENI. The CDR3 nucleotides are TGTGCCAGCTCACCTTTATCAATCCGAGGCGAGCAGTACTTC. This translates into CASSPLSIRGEQYF.

For this clone: Other DNA sequences in this sample translate to the same CDR3. The rearrangement uses TRBV7-3 and TRBJ2-3; 8 positions match TRBD2. This CDR3 contains 15 residues. Germline V CDR1 and CDR2: SGHTA, FQGTGA. Trimming at V came to 2 bases and at J to 3 bases, leaving 4 bases not matched to a gene. The CDR3 spells CASSLDGRATDTQYF. CDR3 DNA: TGTGCCAGCAGCTTAGACGGGAGGGCGACAGATACGCAGTATTTT.

CDR3 bases: TGTGCCAGCACGGGGTGGTCTCCCTACGAGCAGTACTTC. Amino acids: CASTGWSPYEQYF. V usage is TRBV28 and J usage is TRBJ2-7; D is possibly TRBD2 (5 bases). The CDR3 extends over 13 amino acids. V lost 7 bases, J lost 2 bases, and 12 bases lay in between. Germline V CDR1 and CDR2: MDHEN, SYDVKM.

To note about this clone: This sample also contains other DNA sequences that code for the same CDR3. The chain employs TRBV6-5 and TRBJ1-1; D not certain. From germline, CDR1 is MNHEY and CDR2 SVGAGI. The ends were cut back, 3 bases at V and 0 bases at J, with 8 bases in the middle. The CDR3 sequence is 14 residues long. CDR3 in amino acids: CASSYGTMNTEAFF. As DNA, the CDR3 is TGTGCCAGCAGTTATGGCACTATGAACACTGAAGCTTTCTTT.

The genes are TRBV28 and TRBJ1-1; a possible D gene is TRBD1 (5 bases). Trimming cost V 7 bases and J 4 bases, with 19 bases left between them. This CDR3 spans 15 amino acids. The germline CDR1 and CDR2 sequences are MDHEN and SYDVKM. The CDR3 protein is CASTLSGRRGTEAFF. In DNA form, the CDR3 reads TGTGCCAGCACTCTCTCAGGGCGAAGGGGCACTGAAGCTTTCTTT.

The chain couples TRBV7-9 to TRBJ2-7, with D uncertain. The CDR3 length is 13 residues. V was shortened by 5 bases and J by 6 bases, with 14 bases between the two germline ends. Germline V gene lookup returns CDR1 SEHNR and CDR2 FQNEAQ (reference sequence). This CDR3 reads CASSPLGGVEQYF. The CDR3 bases are TGTGCCAGCAGCCCGTTAGGTGGCGTCGAGCAGTACTTC.

The rearrangement links TRBV5-1 to TRBJ1-3; no clear D gene. V shed 3 bases and J shed 4 bases, with 8 bases lying between them. The germline gives CDR1 SGHRS, CDR2 YFSETQ. The CDR3 totals 13 residues. CDR3 sequence (DNA): TGCGCCAGCAGCTACACGAGGGGAAACACCATATATTTT. This translates into CASSYTRGNTIYF.

The chain carries TRBV4-2 and TRBJ2-4; no definite D call. Germline values: CDR1 LGHNA, CDR2 YNFKEQ. This CDR3 contains 11 residues. Deletions cut 1 base from V and 13 bases from J, with 8 bases between. The CDR3 is CASSQGRAQYF. The CDR3 DNA follows: TGTGCCAGCAGCCAAGGCCGGGCACAGTACTTC.